This T cell receptor (beta chain) was obtained from a study of graft-versus-host responses after intestinal transplantation. Study-level findings and limits: GvH clones were found in recipient marrow; some appeared first in ileum or blood.

In germline, CDR1 is MGHRA, CDR2 YSYEKL. The CDR3 is 14 residues long. The V gene end was trimmed by 1 base and the J gene end by 8 bases; junction bases not matched to a gene: 5. For this clone: Its antigen is not identified.

The table came from immunoSEQ multiplex PCR; TCRdb's copy has only in-frame clones and leaves some out. Of about 120,000 clones listed, around nine tenths are singletons. The chain links TRBV4-1 to TRBJ2-1; 7 bases are a match to TRBD2. The sample in question was unstimulated CD4+ T cells sorted from spleen or lymph node cells, obtained before transplant. This TCR was recovered from a human donor who was the organ donor for an intestinal transplant. In DNA, the CDR3 is TGCGCCAGCAGCCAAGCAGGCGGGAGTGATGAGCAGTTCTTC. Residues: CASSQAGGSDEQFF.